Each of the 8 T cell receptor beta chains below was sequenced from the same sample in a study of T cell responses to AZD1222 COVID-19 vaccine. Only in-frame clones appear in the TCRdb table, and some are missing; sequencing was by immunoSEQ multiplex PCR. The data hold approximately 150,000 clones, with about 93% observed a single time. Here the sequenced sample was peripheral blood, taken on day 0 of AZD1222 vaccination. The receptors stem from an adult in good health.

CDR3 coding DNA: TGTGCCACACAGGAATATAGCAATCAGCCCCAGCATTTT. Protein product: CATQEYSNQPQHF. The J gene is TRBJ1-5, the V gene TRBV28; possibly TRBD1 for D (5 bases). The V end was cut by 10 bases, the J end by 0 bases, with 10 bases between. CDR3 length equals 13 residues. Germline V lookup: CDR1 MDHEN, CDR2 SYDVKM.

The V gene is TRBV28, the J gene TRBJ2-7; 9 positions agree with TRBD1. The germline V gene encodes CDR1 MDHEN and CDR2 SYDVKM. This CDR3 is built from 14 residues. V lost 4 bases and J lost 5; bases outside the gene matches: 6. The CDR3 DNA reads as TGTGCCAGCAGTTCCACACAGGGGGCCCACGAGCAGTACTTC. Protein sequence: CASSSTQGAHEQYF. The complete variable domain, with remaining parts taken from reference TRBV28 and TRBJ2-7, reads DVKVTQSSRYLVKRTGEKVFLECVQDMDHENMFWYRQDPGLGLRLIYFSYDVKMKEKGDIPEGYSVSREKKERFSLILESASTNQTSMYLCASSSTQGAHEQYFGPGTRLTVT.

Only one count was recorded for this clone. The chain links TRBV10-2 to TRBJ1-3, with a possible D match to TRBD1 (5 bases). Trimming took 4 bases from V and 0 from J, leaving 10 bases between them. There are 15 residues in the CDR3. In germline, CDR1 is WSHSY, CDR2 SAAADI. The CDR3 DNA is TGCGCCAGCAGTGGCGACAGTGACTCTGGAAACACCATATATTTT. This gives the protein CASSGDSDSGNTIYF.

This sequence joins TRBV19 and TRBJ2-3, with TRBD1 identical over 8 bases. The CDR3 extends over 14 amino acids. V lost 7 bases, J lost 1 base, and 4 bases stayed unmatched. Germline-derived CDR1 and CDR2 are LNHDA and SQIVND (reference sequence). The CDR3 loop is CASTDRGGTDTQYF. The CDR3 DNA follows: TGTGCCAGTACCGACAGGGGAGGCACAGATACGCAGTATTTT. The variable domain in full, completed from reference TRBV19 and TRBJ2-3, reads DGGITQSPKYLFRKEGQNVTLSCEQNLNHDAMYWYRQDPGQGLRLIYYSQIVNDFQKGDIAEGYSVSREKKESFPLTVTSAQKNPTAFYLCASTDRGGTDTQYFGPGTRLTVL.

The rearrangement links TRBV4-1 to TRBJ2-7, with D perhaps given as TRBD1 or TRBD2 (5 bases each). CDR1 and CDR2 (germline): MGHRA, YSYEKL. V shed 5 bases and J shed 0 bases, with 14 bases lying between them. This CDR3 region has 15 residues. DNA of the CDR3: TGCGCCAGCAGCTATGGGACCCAGAGCTCCTACGAGCAGTACTTC. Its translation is CASSYGTQSSYEQYF.

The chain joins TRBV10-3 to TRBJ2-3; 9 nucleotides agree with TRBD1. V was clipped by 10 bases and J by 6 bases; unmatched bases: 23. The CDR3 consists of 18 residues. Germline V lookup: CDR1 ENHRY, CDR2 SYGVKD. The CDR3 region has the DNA TGTGCCACTCGGCCGGGACAGGGAGCGGAACAGGGTCAGGATACGCAGTATTTT. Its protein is CATRPGQGAEQGQDTQYF.

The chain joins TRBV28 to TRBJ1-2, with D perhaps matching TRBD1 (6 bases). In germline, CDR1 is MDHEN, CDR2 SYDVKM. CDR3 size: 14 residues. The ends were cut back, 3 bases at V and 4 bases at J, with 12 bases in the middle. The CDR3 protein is CASSFVGGTYGYTF. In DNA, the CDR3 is TGTGCCAGCAGTTTTGTAGGGGGGACCTATGGCTACACCTTC.

The CDR3 DNA is TGCGCCAGCAGCCCCCGGGACAGGGAGGGGAACGAGCAGTACTTC. Its protein product is CASSPRDREGNEQYF. V and J are TRBV5-1 and TRBJ2-7; 9 positions match TRBD1. The V gene end was trimmed by 4 bases and the J gene end by 5 bases; junction bases not matched to a gene: 10. The CDR3 totals 15 residues. Germline V gives CDR1 SGHRS, CDR2 YFSETQ. Using reference TRBV5-1 and TRBJ2-7 for the parts outside the CDR3, the full variable domain is KAGVTQTPRYLIKTRGQQVTLSCSPISGHRSVSWYQQTPGQGLQFLFEYFSETQRNKGNFPGRFSGRQFSNSRSEMNVSTLELGDSALYLCASSPRDREGNEQYFGPGTRLTVT.